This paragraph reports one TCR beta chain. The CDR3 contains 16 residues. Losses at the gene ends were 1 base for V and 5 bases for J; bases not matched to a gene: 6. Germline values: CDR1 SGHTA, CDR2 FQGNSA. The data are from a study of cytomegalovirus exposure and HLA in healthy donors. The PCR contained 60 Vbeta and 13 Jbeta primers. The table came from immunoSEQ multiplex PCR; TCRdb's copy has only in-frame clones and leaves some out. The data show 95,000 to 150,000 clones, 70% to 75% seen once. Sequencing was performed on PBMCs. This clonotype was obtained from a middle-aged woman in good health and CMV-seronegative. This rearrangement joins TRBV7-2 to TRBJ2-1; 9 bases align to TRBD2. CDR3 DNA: TGTGCCAGCAGCTTAGGCGGCGGGGGGGCGCACAATGAGCAGTTCTTC. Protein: CASSLGGGGAHNEQFF.